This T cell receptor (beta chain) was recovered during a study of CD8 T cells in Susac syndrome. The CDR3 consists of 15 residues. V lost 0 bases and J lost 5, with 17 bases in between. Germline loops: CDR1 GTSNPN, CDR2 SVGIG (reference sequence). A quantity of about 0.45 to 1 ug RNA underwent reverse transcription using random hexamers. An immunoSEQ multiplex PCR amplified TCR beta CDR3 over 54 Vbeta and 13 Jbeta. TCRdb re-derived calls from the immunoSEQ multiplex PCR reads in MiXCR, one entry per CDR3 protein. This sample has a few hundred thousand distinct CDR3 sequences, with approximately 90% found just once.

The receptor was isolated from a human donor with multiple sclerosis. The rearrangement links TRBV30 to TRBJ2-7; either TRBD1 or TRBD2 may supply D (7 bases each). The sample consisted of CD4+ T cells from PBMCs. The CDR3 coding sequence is TGTGCCTGGAGTGTAGGCGGGAGACAGGGAGACGAGCAGTACTTC. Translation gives CAWSVGGRQGDEQYF.